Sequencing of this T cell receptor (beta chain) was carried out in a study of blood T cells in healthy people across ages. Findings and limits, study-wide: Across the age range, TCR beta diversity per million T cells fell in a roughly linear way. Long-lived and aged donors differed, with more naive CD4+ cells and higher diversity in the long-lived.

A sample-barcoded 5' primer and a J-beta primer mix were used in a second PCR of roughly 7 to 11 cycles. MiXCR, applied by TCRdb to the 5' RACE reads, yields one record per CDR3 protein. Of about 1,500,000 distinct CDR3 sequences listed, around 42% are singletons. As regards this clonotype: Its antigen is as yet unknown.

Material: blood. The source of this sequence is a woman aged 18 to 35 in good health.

In DNA form, the CDR3 reads TGTGCCATCAGTGACTCGACGGGTCCAGTGAATGAGCAGTTCTTC. Its protein is CAISDSTGPVNEQFF. The chain joins TRBV10-3 to TRBJ2-1, with D hard to call. The CDR3 extends over 15 amino acids. Germline CDR1 and CDR2: ENHRY and SYGVKD. The ends were cut back, 3 bases at V and 7 bases at J, with 16 bases in the middle.